A selection of T cell receptor beta chains follows, all from one sample in a study of cytomegalovirus exposure and HLA in healthy donors. The repertoire was sequenced with immunoSEQ multiplex PCR; TCRdb's copy has only in-frame clones and lacks some. The data hold around 40,000 clones, with approximately 77% observed a single time. Sequenced material: PBMCs. Receptor source: a man aged 25 to 40 in good health and CMV-seronegative. Both conserved end residues are part of each CDR3. Each record gives: CDR3 protein, CDR3 DNA, clone size, V gene, J gene, D gene. D genes are given only for firm matches. Size values are once, few and many counts, or a class for expanded clones, and some rows have none.

CDR3aa: CAWRGTGNTEAFF
CDR3nt: TGTGCCTGGCGAGGGACAGGGAACACTGAAGCTTTCTTT
abundance: -
v_gene: TRBV30
j_gene: TRBJ1-1
d_gene: TRBD1

CDR3aa: CARTSGRAPETQYF
CDR3nt: TGTGCCAGAACTAGCGGGAGGGCCCCCGAGACCCAGTACTTC
abundance: -
v_gene: TRBV2
j_gene: TRBJ2-5
d_gene: TRBD2

CDR3aa: CAWKLMGGPTEAFF
CDR3nt: TGTGCCTGGAAACTAATGGGGGGGCCCACTGAAGCTTTCTTT
abundance: -
v_gene: TRBV30
j_gene: TRBJ1-1
d_gene: -

CDR3aa: CASSYSGGLAVQTQYF
CDR3nt: TGTGCCAGCAGTTACTCGGGTGGACTAGCGGTCCAGACCCAGTACTTC
abundance: few
v_gene: TRBV6-5
j_gene: TRBJ2-5
d_gene: TRBD2

CDR3aa: CASSGTSGTGLDTQYF
CDR3nt: TGTGCCAGCAGTGGGACTAGCGGGACAGGCCTGGATACGCAGTATTTT
abundance: -
v_gene: TRBV2
j_gene: TRBJ2-3
d_gene: TRBD2

CDR3aa: CAWSVHRGQSAQHF
CDR3nt: TGTGCCTGGAGTGTACACAGGGGGCAATCAGCCCAGCATTTT
abundance: -
v_gene: TRBV30
j_gene: TRBJ1-5
d_gene: TRBD1

CDR3aa: CASSVVSGSPEAFF
CDR3nt: TGTGCCAGCAGCGTAGTATCGGGGAGCCCTGAAGCTTTCTTT
abundance: few
v_gene: TRBV9
j_gene: TRBJ1-1
d_gene: -

CDR3aa: CASSSSSGRSYEQYF
CDR3nt: TGTGCCAGCAGCTCTAGTAGCGGGCGCTCCTACGAGCAGTACTTC
abundance: -
v_gene: TRBV7-2
j_gene: TRBJ2-7
d_gene: TRBD2

CDR3aa: CASSFSGMGGTDTQYF
CDR3nt: TGCGCCAGCAGCTTTAGCGGGATGGGAGGCACAGATACGCAGTATTTT
abundance: -
v_gene: TRBV5-1
j_gene: TRBJ2-3
d_gene: TRBD2

CDR3aa: CASGGENTGELFF
CDR3nt: TGTGCCAGCGGAGGGGAGAACACCGGGGAGCTGTTTTTT
abundance: few
v_gene: TRBV10-3
j_gene: TRBJ2-2
d_gene: -

CDR3aa: CASSLVGVTFRYF
CDR3nt: TGTGCCAGCAGCCTAGTAGGGGTTACTTTCCGGTACTTC
abundance: once
v_gene: TRBV7-2
j_gene: TRBJ2-5
d_gene: -

CDR3aa: CASSLVSDTEAFF
CDR3nt: TGTGCCAGCAGCTTAGTGTCAGACACTGAAGCTTTCTTT
abundance: -
v_gene: TRBV7-9
j_gene: TRBJ1-1
d_gene: -

CDR3aa: CATSRTGTGVYEQYF
CDR3nt: TGTGCCACCAGCAGAACCGGGACAGGTGTTTACGAGCAGTACTTC
abundance: once
v_gene: TRBV15
j_gene: TRBJ2-7
d_gene: TRBD1

CDR3aa: CSVGGGFGNYEQYF
CDR3nt: TGCAGCGTGGGCGGGGGATTCGGAAATTACGAGCAGTACTTC
abundance: -
v_gene: TRBV29-1
j_gene: TRBJ2-7
d_gene: TRBD2

CDR3aa: CASIGETGMVYGYTF
CDR3nt: TGTGCCAGCATCGGGGAGACAGGGATGGTTTATGGCTACACCTTC
abundance: -
v_gene: TRBV2
j_gene: TRBJ1-2
d_gene: TRBD1

CDR3aa: CASSYSGQGVTEAFF
CDR3nt: TGTGCCAGCAGTTACTCTGGACAGGGGGTTACTGAAGCTTTCTTT
abundance: -
v_gene: TRBV6-5
j_gene: TRBJ1-1
d_gene: TRBD1

CDR3aa: CASSWDSQSSYEQYF
CDR3nt: TGCGCCAGCAGCTGGGACAGCCAGAGCTCCTACGAGCAGTACTTC
abundance: once
v_gene: TRBV4-3
j_gene: TRBJ2-7
d_gene: TRBD1

CDR3aa: CASSLGPSGSTDTQYF
CDR3nt: TGTGCCAGCAGCTTAGGTCCTAGCGGGAGCACAGATACGCAGTATTTT
abundance: -
v_gene: TRBV7-2
j_gene: TRBJ2-3
d_gene: TRBD2

CDR3aa: CSSSLQAGAYKVGELFF
CDR3nt: TGTTCCAGCAGCTTACAAGCGGGAGCTTATAAGGTCGGGGAGCTGTTTTTT
abundance: -
v_gene: TRBV7-9
j_gene: TRBJ2-2
d_gene: TRBD2

CDR3aa: CASSSTSGGWNEQFF
CDR3nt: TGTGCCAGCAGCAGTACTAGCGGGGGCTGGAATGAGCAGTTCTTC
abundance: -
v_gene: TRBV5-4
j_gene: TRBJ2-1
d_gene: TRBD2

CDR3aa: CASSRSGAANTGELFF
CDR3nt: TGTGCCAGCAGTCGCTCAGGGGCTGCGAACACCGGGGAGCTGTTTTTT
abundance: -
v_gene: TRBV28
j_gene: TRBJ2-2
d_gene: -

CDR3aa: CASSPPLAGGRYEQYF
CDR3nt: TGTGCCAGCAGCCCCCCTTTAGCGGGGGGAAGGTACGAGCAGTACTTC
abundance: -
v_gene: TRBV7-3
j_gene: TRBJ2-7
d_gene: TRBD2

CDR3aa: CASSLTGLAGARGEQFF
CDR3nt: TGTGCCAGCAGCTTAACTGGACTAGCGGGGGCCCGTGGTGAGCAGTTCTTC
abundance: -
v_gene: TRBV7-6
j_gene: TRBJ2-1
d_gene: TRBD2

CDR3aa: CASSRTSVSYEQYF
CDR3nt: TGTGCCAGCAGTCGTACTAGCGTCTCCTACGAGCAGTACTTC
abundance: few
v_gene: TRBV27
j_gene: TRBJ2-7
d_gene: TRBD2

CDR3aa: CASRPPSGMIYEQYF
CDR3nt: TGTGCAAGTCGCCCCCCTAGCGGGATGATCTACGAGCAGTACTTC
abundance: -
v_gene: TRBV12-2
j_gene: TRBJ2-7
d_gene: -

CDR3aa: CASSYSYREADSPLHF
CDR3nt: TGTGCCAGCAGTTACTCGTATCGGGAGGCGGATTCACCCCTCCACTTT
abundance: -
v_gene: TRBV6-5
j_gene: TRBJ1-6
d_gene: -

CDR3aa: CASSLRRLGTGELFF
CDR3nt: TGTGCCAGCAGCTTACGGAGGTTAGGGACCGGGGAGCTGTTTTTT
abundance: -
v_gene: TRBV5-6
j_gene: TRBJ2-2
d_gene: -

CDR3aa: CASSQDHGGMDTQYF
CDR3nt: TGTGCCAGCTCACAGGACCACGGGGGGATGGATACGCAGTATTTT
abundance: once
v_gene: TRBV18
j_gene: TRBJ2-3
d_gene: TRBD2

CDR3aa: CASSLYRASPSYEQYF
CDR3nt: TGTGCCAGCAGCTTGTACAGGGCCTCCCCCTCCTACGAGCAGTACTTC
abundance: -
v_gene: TRBV5-6
j_gene: TRBJ2-7
d_gene: -

CDR3aa: CAWGTAHYEQYF
CDR3nt: TGTGCCTGGGGGACAGCTCACTACGAGCAGTACTTC
abundance: -
v_gene: TRBV30
j_gene: TRBJ2-7
d_gene: TRBD1

CDR3aa: CASSPLGQGSGYTF
CDR3nt: TGTGCCAGCAGCCCCTTAGGACAGGGCTCTGGCTACACCTTC
abundance: once
v_gene: TRBV7-2
j_gene: TRBJ1-2
d_gene: TRBD1

CDR3aa: CASSSVDGYTF
CDR3nt: TGCGCCAGCAGCTCCGTTGATGGCTACACCTTC
abundance: -
v_gene: TRBV5-1
j_gene: TRBJ1-2
d_gene: -

CDR3aa: CASSPSGDGYTF
CDR3nt: TGTGCCAGCAGTCCGTCCGGAGATGGCTACACCTTC
abundance: -
v_gene: TRBV6-5
j_gene: TRBJ1-2
d_gene: -

CDR3aa: CASNPTGGFLYGYTF
CDR3nt: TGTGCCAGCAATCCCACCGGGGGGTTTCTCTATGGCTACACCTTC
abundance: -
v_gene: TRBV9
j_gene: TRBJ1-2
d_gene: -

CDR3aa: CASSPRTGDTGELFF
CDR3nt: TGTGCCAGCTCACCCCGGACAGGCGACACCGGGGAGCTGTTTTTT
abundance: -
v_gene: TRBV18
j_gene: TRBJ2-2
d_gene: TRBD1

CDR3aa: CASSLAHAQGNTIYF
CDR3nt: TGCGCCAGCAGCTTGGCCCACGCCCAGGGAAACACCATATATTTT
abundance: -
v_gene: TRBV5-1
j_gene: TRBJ1-3
d_gene: -

CDR3aa: CASTRNAAGETQYF
CDR3nt: TGTGCCAGCACCAGAAATGCGGCCGGAGAGACCCAGTACTTC
abundance: -
v_gene: TRBV6-1
j_gene: TRBJ2-5
d_gene: -

CDR3aa: CASSSLSYEQYF
CDR3nt: TGTGCCAGCAGTTCCCTCTCCTACGAGCAGTACTTC
abundance: -
v_gene: TRBV28
j_gene: TRBJ2-7
d_gene: -

CDR3aa: CASSLWRTSGRYSYNEQFF
CDR3nt: TGTGCCAGCAGTTTATGGAGGACTAGCGGGAGGTATTCCTACAATGAGCAGTTCTTC
abundance: -
v_gene: TRBV27
j_gene: TRBJ2-1
d_gene: TRBD2

CDR3aa: CASSGGAGGPADTQYF
CDR3nt: TGTGCCAGCAGCGGTGGAGCGGGAGGGCCCGCAGATACGCAGTATTTT
abundance: -
v_gene: TRBV9
j_gene: TRBJ2-3
d_gene: TRBD2

CDR3aa: CASSLAVGTFNTGELFF
CDR3nt: TGCGCCAGCAGCTTGGCCGTAGGGACTTTCAACACCGGGGAGCTGTTTTTT
abundance: -
v_gene: TRBV5-1
j_gene: TRBJ2-2
d_gene: -

CDR3aa: CATPTWTVSGNTIYF
CDR3nt: TGTGCCACCCCCACCTGGACAGTCTCTGGAAACACCATATATTTT
abundance: -
v_gene: TRBV6-5
j_gene: TRBJ1-3
d_gene: -

CDR3aa: CASSYMGLSGANVLTF
CDR3nt: TGTGCCAGCAGCTATATGGGGCTCTCTGGGGCCAACGTCCTGACTTTC
abundance: -
v_gene: TRBV7-3
j_gene: TRBJ2-6
d_gene: -

CDR3aa: CASSLGQAGDTQYF
CDR3nt: TGTGCCAGCAGCCTTGGACAGGCCGGGGATACGCAGTATTTT
abundance: -
v_gene: TRBV7-2
j_gene: TRBJ2-3
d_gene: TRBD1

CDR3aa: CSAPVDGYTF
CDR3nt: TGCAGTGCCCCGGTGGATGGCTACACCTTC
abundance: few
v_gene: TRBV20-1
j_gene: TRBJ1-2
d_gene: -

CDR3aa: CAISLGTSGDTGELFF
CDR3nt: TGTGCCATCAGTCTGGGGACTAGCGGTGACACCGGGGAGCTGTTTTTT
abundance: -
v_gene: TRBV10-3
j_gene: TRBJ2-2
d_gene: TRBD2

CDR3aa: CASSGQESSYEQYF
CDR3nt: TGTGCCAGCAGTGGACAGGAGAGCTCCTACGAGCAGTACTTC
abundance: medium-sized
v_gene: TRBV27
j_gene: TRBJ2-7
d_gene: TRBD1

CDR3aa: CAIHGTQNTEAFF
CDR3nt: TGTGCCATCCACGGGACACAGAACACTGAAGCTTTCTTT
abundance: -
v_gene: TRBV10-3
j_gene: TRBJ1-1
d_gene: -

CDR3aa: CASNHPPLNNEKLFF
CDR3nt: TGTGCCAGCAATCATCCTCCGCTAAATAATGAAAAACTGTTTTTT
abundance: -
v_gene: TRBV28
j_gene: TRBJ1-4
d_gene: -

CDR3aa: CAWSGFQGHQPQHF
CDR3nt: TGTGCCTGGAGTGGGTTTCAGGGGCATCAGCCCCAGCATTTT
abundance: -
v_gene: TRBV30
j_gene: TRBJ1-5
d_gene: -

CDR3aa: CASREGELYYEQYF
CDR3nt: TGTGCCAGCCGCGAGGGGGAACTGTACTACGAGCAGTACTTC
abundance: -
v_gene: TRBV25-1
j_gene: TRBJ2-7
d_gene: -

CDR3aa: CASSYMGTTNEQFF
CDR3nt: TGTGCCAGCAGCTATATGGGGACTACCAATGAGCAGTTCTTC
abundance: -
v_gene: TRBV7-6
j_gene: TRBJ2-1
d_gene: TRBD2

CDR3aa: CASSSSTATDTQYF
CDR3nt: TGCGCCAGCAGTTCCTCGACAGCAACAGATACGCAGTATTTT
abundance: -
v_gene: TRBV10-1
j_gene: TRBJ2-3
d_gene: -

CDR3aa: CASTQGVNSYGYTF
CDR3nt: TGTGCCAGTACCCAGGGTGTCAACTCCTATGGCTACACCTTC
abundance: -
v_gene: TRBV19
j_gene: TRBJ1-2
d_gene: -